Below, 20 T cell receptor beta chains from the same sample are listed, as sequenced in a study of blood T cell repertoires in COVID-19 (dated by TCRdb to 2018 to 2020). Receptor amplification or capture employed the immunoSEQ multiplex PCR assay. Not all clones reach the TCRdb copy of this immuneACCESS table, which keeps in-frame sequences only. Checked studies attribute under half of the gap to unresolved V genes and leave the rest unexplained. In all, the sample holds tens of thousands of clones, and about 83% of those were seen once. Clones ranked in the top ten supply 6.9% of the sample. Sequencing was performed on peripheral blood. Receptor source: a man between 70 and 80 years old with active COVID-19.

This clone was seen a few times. CDR3 region: CASRPTSTDTQYF. The CDR3 nucleotides read TGTGCCAGCAGACCTACCAGCACAGATACGCAGTATTTT. The rearrangement uses TRBV27 and TRBJ2-3; no clear D gene. The CDR3 consists of 13 residues. The V gene's germline CDR1 is MNHEY and CDR2 SMNVEV (reference sequence). With 6 bases removed from V and 0 bases from J, the gap between germline ends came to 7 bases.

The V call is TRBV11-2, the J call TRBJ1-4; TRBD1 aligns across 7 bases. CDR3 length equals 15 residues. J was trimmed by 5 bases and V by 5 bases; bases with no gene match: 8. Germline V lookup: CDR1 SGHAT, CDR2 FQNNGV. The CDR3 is CASSPQQGLNEKLFF. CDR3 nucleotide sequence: TGTGCCAGCAGCCCACAACAGGGGCTGAATGAAAAACTGTTTTTT.

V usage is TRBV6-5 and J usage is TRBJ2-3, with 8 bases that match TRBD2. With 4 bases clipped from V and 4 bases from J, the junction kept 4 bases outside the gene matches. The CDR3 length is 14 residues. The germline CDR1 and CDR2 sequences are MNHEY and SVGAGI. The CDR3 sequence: CASSLGLVPDTQYF. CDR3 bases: TGTGCCAGCAGTTTGGGACTAGTCCCAGATACGCAGTATTTT.

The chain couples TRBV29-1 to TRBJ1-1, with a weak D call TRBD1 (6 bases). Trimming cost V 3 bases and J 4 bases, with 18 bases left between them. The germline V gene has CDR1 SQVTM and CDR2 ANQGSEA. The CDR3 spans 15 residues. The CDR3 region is CSVDKGGGYGTEAFF. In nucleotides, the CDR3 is TGCAGCGTTGACAAGGGGGGGGGCTATGGCACTGAAGCTTTCTTT. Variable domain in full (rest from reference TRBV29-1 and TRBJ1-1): SAVISQKPSRDICQRGTSLTIQCQVDSQVTMMFWYRQQPGQSLTLIATANQGSEATYESGFVIDKFPISRPNLTFSTLTVSNMSPEDSSIYLCSVDKGGGYGTEAFFGQGTRLTVV.

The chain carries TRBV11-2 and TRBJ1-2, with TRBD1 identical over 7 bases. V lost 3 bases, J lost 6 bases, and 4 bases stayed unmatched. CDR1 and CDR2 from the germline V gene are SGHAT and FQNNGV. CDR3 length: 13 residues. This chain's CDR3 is CASSLAQGNGYTF. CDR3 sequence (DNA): TGTGCCAGCAGCTTGGCACAGGGGAATGGCTACACCTTC.

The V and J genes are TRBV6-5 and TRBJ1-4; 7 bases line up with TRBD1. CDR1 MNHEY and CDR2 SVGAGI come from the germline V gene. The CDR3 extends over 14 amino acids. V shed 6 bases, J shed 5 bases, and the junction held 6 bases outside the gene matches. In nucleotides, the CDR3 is TGTGCCAGCAGCAGAGACAGGGTGAATGAAAAACTGTTTTTT. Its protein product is CASSRDRVNEKLFF.

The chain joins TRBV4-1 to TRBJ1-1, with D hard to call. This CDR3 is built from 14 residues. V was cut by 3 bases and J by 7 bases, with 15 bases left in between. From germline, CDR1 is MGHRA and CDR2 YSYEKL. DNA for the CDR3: TGCGCCAGCAGCCAGGTCACGGGGAACGGTGAAGCTTTCTTT. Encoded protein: CASSQVTGNGEAFF.

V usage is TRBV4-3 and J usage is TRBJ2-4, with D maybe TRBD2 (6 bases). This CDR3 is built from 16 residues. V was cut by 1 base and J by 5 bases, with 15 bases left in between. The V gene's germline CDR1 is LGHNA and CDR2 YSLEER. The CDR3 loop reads CASSQVGRGVQNIQYF. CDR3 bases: TGCGCCAGCAGCCAAGTCGGGCGCGGGGTCCAAAACATTCAGTACTTC.

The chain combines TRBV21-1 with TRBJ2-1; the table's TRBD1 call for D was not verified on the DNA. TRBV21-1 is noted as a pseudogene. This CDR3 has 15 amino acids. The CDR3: CASIFRDRGLNEQFF. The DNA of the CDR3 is TGTGCCAGCATCTTCCGGGACAGGGGGCTGAATGAGCAGTTCTTC.

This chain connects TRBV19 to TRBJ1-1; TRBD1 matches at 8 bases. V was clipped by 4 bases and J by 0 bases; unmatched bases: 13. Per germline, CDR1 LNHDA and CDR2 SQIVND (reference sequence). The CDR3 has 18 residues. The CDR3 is CASSTPRTGGLMNTEAFF. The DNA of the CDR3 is TGTGCCAGTAGTACCCCCCGAACAGGGGGGCTCATGAACACTGAAGCTTTCTTT.

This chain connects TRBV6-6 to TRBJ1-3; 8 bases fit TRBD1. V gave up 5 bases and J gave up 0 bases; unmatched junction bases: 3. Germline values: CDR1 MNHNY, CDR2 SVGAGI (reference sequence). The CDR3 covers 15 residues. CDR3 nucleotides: TGTGCCAGCAGTGGACAGGGTGGCTCTGGAAACACCATATATTTT. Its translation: CASSGQGGSGNTIYF.

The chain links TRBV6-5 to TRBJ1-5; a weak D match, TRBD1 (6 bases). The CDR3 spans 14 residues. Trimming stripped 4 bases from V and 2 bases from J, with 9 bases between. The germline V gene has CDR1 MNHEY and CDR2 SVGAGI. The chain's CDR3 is CASSSYRGNQPQHF. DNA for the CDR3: TGTGCCAGCAGTTCGTACAGGGGCAATCAGCCCCAGCATTTT.

The CDR3 bases are TGTGCCAGCAGCTTGGGACCGGAGTACGAGCAGTACTTC. It encodes CASSLGPEYEQYF. The chain has TRBV5-6 and TRBJ2-7, with no clear D. V was pared by 0 bases and J by 4 bases, with 8 bases between. This CDR3 comprises 13 residues. The germline gives CDR1 SGHDT, CDR2 YYEEEE.

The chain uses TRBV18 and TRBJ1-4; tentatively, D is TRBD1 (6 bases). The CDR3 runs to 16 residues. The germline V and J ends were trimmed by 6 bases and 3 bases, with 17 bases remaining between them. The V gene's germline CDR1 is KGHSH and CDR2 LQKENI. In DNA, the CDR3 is TGTGCCAGCTCCCCCCGGACAGCCAATGCTAATGAAAAACTGTTTTTT. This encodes CASSPRTANANEKLFF.

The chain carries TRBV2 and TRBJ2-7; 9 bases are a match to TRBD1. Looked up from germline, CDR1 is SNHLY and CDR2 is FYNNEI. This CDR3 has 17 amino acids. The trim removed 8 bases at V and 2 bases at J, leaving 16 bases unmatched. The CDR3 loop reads CASSKGLGTGRTYEQYF. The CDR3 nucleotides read TGTGCCAGCTCAAAGGGGCTTGGGACAGGGAGAACCTACGAGCAGTACTTC.

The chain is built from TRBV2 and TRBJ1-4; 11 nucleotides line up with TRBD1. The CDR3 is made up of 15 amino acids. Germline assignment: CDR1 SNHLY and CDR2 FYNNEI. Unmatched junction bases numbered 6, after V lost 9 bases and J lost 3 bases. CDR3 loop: CASRDRGLSNEKLFF. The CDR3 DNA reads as TGTGCCAGTCGGGACAGGGGGTTATCTAATGAAAAACTGTTTTTT.

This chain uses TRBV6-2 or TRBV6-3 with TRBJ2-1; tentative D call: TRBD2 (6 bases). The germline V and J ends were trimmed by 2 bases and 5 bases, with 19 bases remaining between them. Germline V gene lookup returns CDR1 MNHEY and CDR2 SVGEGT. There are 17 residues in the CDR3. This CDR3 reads CASSYRSWRTNNNEQFF. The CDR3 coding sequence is TGTGCCAGCAGTTACCGTAGCTGGCGGACTAATAACAATGAGCAGTTCTTC.

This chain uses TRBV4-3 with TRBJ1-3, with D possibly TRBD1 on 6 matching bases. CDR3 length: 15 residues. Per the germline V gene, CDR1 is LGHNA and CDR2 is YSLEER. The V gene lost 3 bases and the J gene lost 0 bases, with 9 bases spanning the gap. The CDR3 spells CASSHDRFSGNTIYF. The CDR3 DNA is TGCGCCAGCAGCCATGACAGGTTCTCTGGAAACACCATATATTTT.

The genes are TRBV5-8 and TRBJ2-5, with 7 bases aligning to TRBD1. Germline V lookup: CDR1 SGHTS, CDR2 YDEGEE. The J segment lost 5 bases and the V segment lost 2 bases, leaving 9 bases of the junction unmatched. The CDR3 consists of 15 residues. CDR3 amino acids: CASSLQGSNLETQYF. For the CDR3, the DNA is TGTGCCAGCAGCTTACAGGGGAGTAATTTGGAGACCCAGTACTTC.

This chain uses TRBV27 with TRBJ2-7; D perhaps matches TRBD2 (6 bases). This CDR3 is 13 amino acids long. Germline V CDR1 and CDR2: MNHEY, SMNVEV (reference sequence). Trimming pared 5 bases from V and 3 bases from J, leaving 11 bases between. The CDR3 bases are TGTGCCAGCAGTATGGGACTCCGCTACGAGCAGTACTTC. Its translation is CASSMGLRYEQYF.